This T cell receptor (beta chain) originates from a study of blood T cell repertoires in COVID-19. About the research overall: Acute and convalescent COVID-19 samples came from the United States, Italy and Spain. T cells, B-cell-depleted T cells, or PBMCs provided the cDNA or gDNA that served as material.

How the authors handled the data: For nucleated cells, counts were estimated from reference gene primer amplification. This table comes from immunoSEQ multiplex PCR, and its TCRdb copy is limited to in-frame clones, with some not included. That table furnishes V, J and clone size, whereas the DNA furnished D and trimming. Among some 170,000 clones listed, about 87% were seen once. The CDR3 consists of 18 residues. The V and J ends lost 4 bases and 2 bases, in that order; junction bases with no gene match: 14. CDR1 and CDR2 from the germline V gene are MNHNS and SASEGT. The chain combines TRBV6-1 with TRBJ1-5; 7 bases map to TRBD1. The source of this sequence is a woman aged 50 to 65 with acute or convalescent COVID-19. The sequencing input was peripheral blood. Here the CDR3 reads CASSARLQGSLGNQPQHF. CDR3 nucleotides: TGTGCCAGCAGTGCCCGGTTACAGGGGAGCCTGGGCAATCAGCCCCAGCATTTT.